Each of the 12 T cell receptor beta chains below was sequenced from the same sample in a study of early T cells in non-severe SARS-CoV-2 infection. TCRdb reanalysed the 5' RACE reads using MiXCR and keeps one entry per CDR3 protein. The sample has over 35,000 distinct CDR3 sequences; over 3.5% are singletons. The material sequenced was whole blood. The source is an adult who was a healthcare worker with PCR-confirmed SARS-CoV-2 infection or an uninfected control (not recorded which).

This clonotype was found many times. The chain has TRBV19 and TRBJ2-1, with 7 nucleotides matching TRBD1. The germline V gene has CDR1 LNHDA and CDR2 SQIVND (reference sequence). The trim removed 4 bases at V and 9 bases at J, leaving 9 bases unmatched. The CDR3 is 14 residues long. CDR3 nucleotide sequence: TGTGCCAGTAGTAGCGTGGAAGGGGGCGCTGAGCAGTTCTTC. Its protein is CASSSVEGGAEQFF.

This clonotype has at least ten counts. V and J are TRBV11-2 and TRBJ2-7; possible D gene TRBD1, 6 bases. Germline V lookup: CDR1 SGHAT, CDR2 FQNNGV. V was trimmed by 6 bases and J by 3 bases, leaving 12 bases between them. This CDR3 comprises 13 residues. The CDR3 sequence: CASSRDKIYEQYF. The CDR3 nucleotides read TGTGCCAGCAGTCGGGACAAGATCTACGAGCAGTACTTC.

This clonotype was detected many times. The chain has TRBV4-1 and TRBJ2-3; D ambiguous. The germline V gene has CDR1 MGHRA and CDR2 YSYEKL. The length of the CDR3 is 13 residues. V was clipped by 0 bases and J by 8 bases, with 9 bases between them. CDR3 protein: CASSQDQATTQYF. CDR3 nucleotide sequence: TGCGCCAGCAGCCAAGATCAGGCTACTACGCAGTATTTT.

Many counts were recorded for this clonotype. V and J are TRBV11-2 and TRBJ2-3; 7 positions match TRBD1. Germline V gene sequence: CDR1 SGHAT, CDR2 FQNNGV. There are 14 residues in the CDR3. Trimming took 5 bases from V and 2 from J; bases not matched to a gene: 4. CDR3 DNA sequence: TGTGCCAGCAGCCCCGAGGGGGCCACAGATACGCAGTATTTT. Translated: CASSPEGATDTQYF.

In this sample, this clonotype turned up many times. The rearrangement links TRBV12-3 or TRBV12-4 to TRBJ1-1, with D possibly being TRBD1 (6 bases). The CDR3 is 13 amino acids. V lost 5 bases, J lost 5 bases, and 12 bases lay in between. The chain's CDR3 is CASSQGTGTEAFF. The CDR3 coding sequence is TGTGCCAGCAGTCAGGGGACGGGGACTGAAGCTTTCTTT.

In this sample, this clonotype turned up many times. The chain carries TRBV20-1 and TRBJ2-7, with D perhaps matching TRBD1 or TRBD2 (6 bases each). V dropped 5 bases and J dropped 5 bases, with 13 bases sitting between them. From germline, CDR1 is DFQATT and CDR2 SNEGSKA (reference sequence). The CDR3 is 12 amino acids. DNA for the CDR3: TGCAGTGCTTCACAAGGGGGGAACGAGCAGTACTTC. This translates into CSASQGGNEQYF.

This clonotype was seen repeatedly, ten times or more. The chain couples TRBV4-1 to TRBJ1-2; 9 bases fit TRBD1. The junction had 21 bases not matched to a gene; V was cut back by 3 bases and J by 7 bases. Germline lookup yields CDR1 MGHRA and CDR2 YSYEKL. The CDR3 extends over 19 amino acids. CDR3 sequence (DNA): TGCGCCAGCAGCCAGTACGGGGGGGACAGGGACCCCGTTTGGGGTGGCTACACCTTC. Its protein is CASSQYGGDRDPVWGGYTF.

This clonotype was counted only a few times. The CDR3 bases are TGCAGCGTTGATCGTGGCGGGGGCACCTACAATGAGCAGTTCTTC. Translated: CSVDRGGGTYNEQFF. The gene calls are TRBV29-1 and TRBJ2-1; tentative D call: TRBD2 (7 bases). V was clipped by 3 bases and J by 2 bases, with 14 bases between them. The CDR3 has 15 amino acids. Germline lookup yields CDR1 SQVTM and CDR2 ANQGSEA.

This clonotype was seen a few times. J is TRBJ2-5 and V is TRBV5-4, with D possibly matching TRBD2 (6 bases). The CDR3 consists of 14 residues. V was trimmed by 3 bases and J by 5 bases, leaving 14 bases between them. Germline CDR1 reads SGHNT; CDR2 reads YYREEE (reference sequence). The CDR3 DNA is TGTGCCAGCAGCTCAATGGGACTGGGGGAGACCCAGTACTTC. Protein sequence: CASSSMGLGETQYF.

This clonotype was found many times. The CDR3 spells CAWRANRATEAFF. The CDR3 coding sequence is TGTGCCTGGAGAGCGAACAGGGCCACTGAAGCTTTCTTT. This chain uses TRBV30 with TRBJ1-1; TRBD1 might be the D (6 bases). Germline V gives CDR1 GTSNPN, CDR2 SVGIG (reference sequence). V was shortened by 3 bases and J by 4 bases, with 12 bases between the two germline ends. This CDR3 comprises 13 residues.

In its sample, this clonotype ranks as medium-sized (0.01 to 0.1%). This chain uses TRBV12-3 or TRBV12-4 with TRBJ1-5, with 7 bases matching TRBD1. With 5 bases clipped from V and 5 bases from J, the junction kept 9 bases outside the gene matches. The CDR3 totals 15 residues. The CDR3 bases are TGTGCCAGCAGTCCACAGGGGATAGGGTATCAGCCCCAGCATTTT. Amino acid sequence: CASSPQGIGYQPQHF.

This clonotype was found a few times. The chain is built from TRBV25-1 and TRBJ1-2, with D possibly matching TRBD1 (5 bases). CDR1 is MGHDK and CDR2 is SYGVNS in the germline V gene. The CDR3 is made up of 14 amino acids. Trimming removed 7 bases at V and 4 bases at J, with 16 bases between. As DNA, the CDR3 is TGTGCCAGCACTCGAACCGGGGCCTTCTATGGCTACACCTTC. As protein: CASTRTGAFYGYTF.